This T cell receptor beta chain was captured in a study of cytomegalovirus exposure and HLA in healthy donors (dated by TCRdb to between 2016 and 2019). Study-wide context: An earlier analysis of fewer than 750 of the donors reported 276 Gb of sequence data and around 120 million unique TCR beta sequences obtained from some 170 million T cells. About 300 gigabases of sequencing data and 80 million or so unique TCR sequences were included in an early release covering around 650 HLA-typed donors. Of the 300 to 500 genotyped donors, 65% to 90% were placed in the genetic ancestry cluster associated with self-reported Caucasian donors. The study aimed to test whether signatures of past pathogen exposure could be identified by cataloging public T cell receptors. The study profiled the T cell repertoires of hundreds of subjects by immunosequencing and related them to cytomegalovirus serostatus. Besides the first cohort of 666 subjects, a separate validation cohort made up of 120 different subjects was used. To predict cytomegalovirus infection status, the study combined high-throughput TCR immunosequencing, statistical association of individual TCRs with disease status, and machine learning. To study patterns of TCR occurrence, a later analysis re-analyzed previously published TCR beta repertoires from hundreds of donors and added high-resolution HLA genotyping. Rather than using new phenotypic data, the later analysis identified candidate immune exposures from TCR beta sequences and from how often those sequences occurred across donors. An earlier analysis of 500 to 650 of the donors applied high-throughput TCR beta sequencing to assess whether each TCR beta V gene segment acted as functional or pseudogenic. Alongside the repertoire data, information on donor age, sex, ethnicity and CMV serostatus was compiled. Genome-wide SNP genotypes for about 60% of the 666 donors were used in a later genetic analysis, which treated that subset as a discovery cohort. All discovery cohort repertoires had been generated using a single sequencing platform. HLA typing covered class I and class II loci at four-digit resolution. The number of typed donors differed by locus: roughly 629-630 for A, B, C, DRB1 and DQB1; 500 to 550 for DQA1; around 580 for DPA1; and 400 to 480 for DPB1. Roughly 5 DR-DQ haplotypes were handled as single units for association and clustering, since linkage in the cohort was strong. Across approximately 420 genotyped donors of the cohort, an average of approximately 240,000 unique TCR beta nucleotide sequences per donor were sequenced, and 15% to 20% of those sequences were non-productive. The full study reports these points: According to a later analysis, most CMV-associated TCR beta chains appeared to be HLA-restricted, and the HLA associations seemed to be driven largely by CMV exposure. The only immune exposure information available for the cohort was CMV serostatus. Because HLA typing was missing for some donors at each locus, association tests included only the typed subset. When HLA alleles, especially DR and DQ, strongly co-occurred, TCR associations were difficult to assign to individual alleles. The study gave a list of 150 to 200 TCR beta chains associated with cytomegalovirus. Presence/absence analyses assumed roughly uniform sequencing depth across donors, an assumption that may not hold. Compared with equally common non-associated chains, HLA-associated TCR beta chains in a later analysis were more clonally expanded and had lower generation probabilities. Because counts were too low, around 18 rarely observed V segments, including chromosome 9 orphons, were left out of the earlier analysis of 587 of the donors. Only TCR beta chains were sequenced in this cohort, and the absence of alpha or paired-chain data limited detectable features. Several of the top co-occurrence clusters appeared to be linked to parvovirus B19, influenza, CMV and Epstein-Barr virus, according to a later analysis. A further reported finding was that TCR beta sequences accurately predicted the HLA-A and HLA-B alleles for most subjects in the first cohort. According to a later genetic analysis, donors in an Asian-associated ancestry cluster had fewer N-insertions in productive TCRs than the approximately 650-donor mean. An association between a missense DCLRE1C variant and V-gene and J-gene trimming of TCR beta chains was found in a later genetic analysis and replicated in an independent cohort. In a later analysis, the rate of TCR association differed among HLA loci, with DRB1 alleles having the most associated TCRs and HLA-C alleles having the fewest. Cytomegalovirus status was reported to be diagnosed by the classifier with high specificity and sensitivity in both the original and validation cohorts. An earlier analysis of approximately 570 of the donors showed that most TCR beta V segments appeared in productive rearrangements either about 90% or about 30% of the time, which broadly matched IMGT annotations. In vitro tests confirmed that a few of the cytomegalovirus-associated TCR beta chains recognize cytomegalovirus antigens. Linkage disequilibrium might explain the correlated functional status among segregating V segments, but an unknown experimental factor could not be ruled out. The authors suggested that the approach could potentially be extended to other disease states and immunological phenotypes. Across donors, most TCR sequences were observed very rarely, whereas some public TCRs were present in many individuals. A group of highly shared sequence variants was considered likely to be a technical artifact of the sequencing pipeline. Specific HLA alleles were associated with more than 15,000 TCR beta sequences at a false discovery rate of 0.05 in a later analysis.

The library was prepared using the immunoSEQ multiplex PCR assay. For the multiplex PCR, a mixture combining 60 forward primers for TCR Vbeta segments and 13 reverse primers for TCR Jbeta segments was used. Amplification of the CDR3 region of rearranged TCR beta genes was performed with a multiplex PCR assay on genomic DNA. The Illumina HiSeq System was used to sequence the amplified TCR beta libraries as 87-base-pair reads. Concerning the study's data processing: A later analysis counted tens of millions of unique TCR beta chains across the 700 or so repertoires, and some 12 million of these chains were shared by at least two donors. A nearest-neighbor algorithm error-corrected the raw reads and collapsed the reads into unique sequences, merging closely related sequences to remove PCR and sequencing errors. CDR3 sequences were aligned to IMGT reference sequences to assign V, D and J gene segments. For a sequence to be retained, a match of at least six nucleotides was required to both a V gene segment and a J gene segment. Rearrangements were classified as productive when the CDR3 lacked stop codons and remained in frame with V and J, and all other rearrangements were classified as non-productive. CDR3 was defined according to IMGT convention as the region running from the second conserved V-encoded cysteine to the conserved J-encoded phenylalanine. In an earlier analysis of roughly 610 of the donors, sequences lacking an unambiguous match to a single V gene segment were excluded. An earlier analysis of approximately 590 of the donors classified V segments as functional when productive rearrangements were above 56.7% and as segregating when the standard deviation between donors was above 5%. A statistical classification framework was developed to diagnose cytomegalovirus status using the catalog of TCR beta chain sequences. In a later analysis, V and J genes were assigned by comparing TCR nucleotide sequences against IMGT/GENE-DB human TR gene sequences. The TCRdist pipeline was used in a later analysis to assign CDR3 sequences and most-parsimonious VDJ recombination scenarios. In a later analysis, every TCR beta chain was defined by the combination of its CDR3 amino acid sequence and its V-gene family, and reads without a unique V-gene family were dropped. As a way to deal with suspected cross-contamination and a sequencing artifact, a later analysis dropped more than 500 nucleotide sequences that were highly shared and had low generation probability. A later analysis calculated a clonal expansion index for each public chain from normalized within-repertoire ranks of inferred template counts. A later analysis computed generation probabilities with a VDJ recombination model fitted to out-of-frame rearrangements, and checked the results against IGoR. In a later analysis, hypergeometric tests were used to score TCR-TCR, TCR-HLA and TCR-CMV co-occurrence, with a repertoire-size bias correction applied to TCR pairs. In a later analysis, false discovery rates were estimated by permuting HLA or CMV assignments 20 times. In a later analysis, co-occurring TCRs were grouped using DBSCAN, with TCRdist sequence similarity added in when clustering inside HLA-allele-positive subsets. Repertoires with fewer than 30,000 or more than 120,000 public chains, plus five repertoires with anomalous nucleotide sharing, were excluded from co-occurrence clustering. As stored in TCRdb, this immuneACCESS dataset retains in-frame rearrangements with V and J assigned. A fraction of the clones does not appear; measured against another copy, unresolved V genes explain less than half of the discrepancy, and the remainder lacks a known reason. The V and J calls and clone size were taken over from that table, and D and trimming were inferred from the DNA. For this sample the table gives about 180,000 clones, of which 75% to 85% were detected only once. The ten largest account for about 1.5% of the sample.

The cohort consisted of 666 healthy bone marrow donors. At the time of sampling, every cohort member was nominally healthy, though immune exposures that went unrecorded were likely present. The donor tested CMV seronegative and was one of the 352 seronegative cohort members. Each donor provided a peripheral blood sample, and peripheral blood mononuclear cells were used for TCR beta sequencing. The Qiagen DNeasy Blood Extraction Kit was used to extract genomic DNA from the blood cell samples. Turning to this clone: The target of this receptor is not known. Base qualities are not provided; no much larger clone lies one nucleotide away.

The clonotype originates from a man between 18 and 35 years old in good health and CMV-seronegative. Sequences were obtained from PBMCs.

The CDR3 sequence is CASSSGHRDYGYTF. The DNA sequence is TGCGCCAGCAGCTCAGGACACAGGGACTATGGCTACACCTTC. The V and J segments used are TRBV5-1 and TRBJ1-2; the best D guess is TRBD1, with 6 bases matching. From the cysteine up to the phenylalanine, the CDR3 has a length of 14 residues. Only CDR3 DNA is held: 42 bases, read in frame from base 1. V is pared back by 3 bases and J by 3 bases, with 12 bases lying between the germline termini. CDR1 SGHRS and CDR2 YFSETQ were looked up in the germline V gene.